A single sample gave rise to the 5 T cell receptor beta chains below, sequenced in a study of T cells after yellow fever vaccination. TCRdb analysed the 5' RACE reads with MiXCR anew, one entry per CDR3 protein. The sample has about 580,000 distinct CDR3 sequences, about 17% seen once. The material sequenced was PBMCs, taken 4 to 5 days after the first yellow fever vaccination. Every receptor here comes from a man aged 18 to 30 who received the YFV17D yellow fever vaccine.

The chain combines TRBV5-1 with TRBJ1-1; TRBD1 matches at 7 bases. The V gene end was trimmed by 0 bases and the J gene end by 8 bases; junction bases not matched to a gene: 4. This CDR3 is built from 13 residues. Germline V gene sequence: CDR1 SGHRS, CDR2 YFSETQ. CDR3 protein: CASSLGQGREAFF. The CDR3 DNA sequence: TGCGCCAGCAGCTTGGGACAGGGTAGAGAAGCTTTCTTT.

This clonotype has at least ten counts. The chain combines TRBV27 with TRBJ2-3; 10 positions agree with TRBD2. Germline CDR1 is MNHEY and CDR2 is SMNVEV (reference sequence). V shed 2 bases, J shed 6 bases, and the junction held 8 bases outside the gene matches. The CDR3 consists of 16 residues. Here the CDR3 reads CASSLDPAGGPDTQYF. The CDR3 DNA is TGTGCCAGCAGTTTAGACCCAGCGGGGGGGCCCGATACGCAGTATTTT.

This clonotype was observed a handful of times. The chain uses TRBV18 and TRBJ2-5; TRBD1 matches at 11 bases. This CDR3 spans 16 amino acids. Trimming removed 4 bases from V and 4 bases from J; junction bases left unmatched: 8. Per the germline V gene, CDR1 is KGHSH and CDR2 is LQKENI. The CDR3 spells CASSLGQGAQRETQYF. CDR3 in DNA: TGTGCCAGCTCACTCGGACAGGGGGCGCAGAGAGAGACCCAGTACTTC.

This clonotype has more than one count but fewer than ten. This chain connects TRBV20-1 to TRBJ2-1, with 15 nucleotides matching TRBD2. The CDR3 has 15 amino acids. Per the germline V gene, CDR1 is DFQATT and CDR2 is SNEGSKA (reference sequence). V lost 5 bases to trimming and J lost 12 bases; unmatched junction nucleotides: 11. The CDR3 sequence: CSARPRTSGGGGQFF. The CDR3 DNA reads TGCAGTGCTCGACCCAGGACTAGCGGGGGGGGCGGGCAGTTCTTC.

This clonotype has only a few counts. The chain recombines TRBV5-1 with TRBJ1-5; D not certain. With 2 bases removed from V and 10 bases from J, the gap between germline ends came to 16 bases. The germline gives CDR1 SGHRS, CDR2 YFSETQ. This CDR3 has 14 residues. The CDR3 region is CASSLLGFLGPQHF. The DNA of the CDR3 is TGCGCCAGCAGCTTATTAGGTTTCTTGGGACCCCAGCATTTT.